This entry lists 25 T cell receptor beta chains sequenced from one sample in a study of cytotoxic CD8 clonotypes in ibrutinib-treated CLL. Here immunoSEQ multiplex PCR was the method, and the copy in TCRdb shows in-frame clones only, minus some. The sample lists 110,000 to 150,000 clones; about 80% were seen once. Sequenced here: PBMCs, sampled after 12 months of ibrutinib treatment. Every receptor here comes from a human donor with chronic lymphocytic leukemia.

J is TRBJ1-1 and V is TRBV7-9; 8 bases align to TRBD1. V was pared by 5 bases and J by 4 bases, with 6 bases of the junction left unmatched. Per germline, CDR1 SEHNR and CDR2 FQNEAQ (reference sequence). The CDR3 covers 14 residues. Here the CDR3 reads CASSKNQGATEAFF. Here the CDR3 DNA reads TGTGCCAGCAGCAAAAACCAGGGGGCCACTGAAGCTTTCTTT.

The V gene is TRBV28, the J gene TRBJ1-3; D ambiguous. The CDR3 runs 14 residues. Germline V gene data show CDR1 as MDHEN and CDR2 as SYDVKM. V was trimmed by 1 base and J by 2 bases, leaving 6 bases between them. The CDR3 is CASSLLVAGNTIYF. In nucleotides, the CDR3 is TGTGCCAGCAGTTTATTGGTGGCTGGAAACACCATATATTTT.

DNA of the CDR3: TGTGCCACCGAGTGGGGCGCGAACACTGAAGCTTTCTTT. Its translation is CATEWGANTEAFF. V usage is TRBV2 and J usage is TRBJ1-1; D possibly corresponds to TRBD1 (5 bases). CDR1 and CDR2 from the germline V gene are SNHLY and FYNNEI. The germline V and J ends were trimmed by 10 bases and 1 base, with 13 bases remaining between them. CDR3 length: 13 amino acids.

V gene TRBV7-8 combines with J gene TRBJ1-2; no clear D gene. CDR1 and CDR2 from the germline V gene are SGHVS and FQNEAQ. The CDR3 runs 14 residues. V lost 8 bases, J lost 7 bases, and 20 bases lay in between. CDR3 region: CASGSVGLMSGYTF. For the CDR3, the DNA is TGTGCCAGCGGGAGTGTAGGGTTGATGTCTGGCTACACCTTC.

CDR3: CASGFLSSGNTIYF. For the CDR3, the DNA is TGTGCTAGTGGTTTTTTGAGCTCTGGAAACACCATATATTTT. The chain joins TRBV12-5 to TRBJ1-3; D is ambiguous. Trimming took off 3 bases at V and 0 bases at J, with 6 bases between the two ends. The CDR3 extends over 14 amino acids. The V gene's germline CDR1 is LGHNT and CDR2 FRNRAP.

The chain combines TRBV5-1 with TRBJ1-3, with TRBD1 as a possible D gene (5 bases). With 0 bases removed from V and 8 bases from J, the gap between germline ends came to 15 bases. This CDR3 has 15 amino acids. Germline assignment: CDR1 SGHRS and CDR2 YFSETQ. The CDR3 is CASSLVPAQGHTIYF. DNA for the CDR3: TGCGCCAGCAGCTTGGTTCCGGCCCAGGGACACACCATATATTTT.

This clone showed up just a few times. The genes are TRBV14 and TRBJ2-5, with TRBD1 identical over 7 bases. V dropped 5 bases and J dropped 5; count of bases not matched to a gene: 8. Looked up from germline, CDR1 is SGHDN and CDR2 is FVKESK. CDR3 length: 14 residues. As DNA, the CDR3 is TGTGCCAGCAGCAGAAGACAGGGAATCGAGACCCAGTACTTC. It codes for CASSRRQGIETQYF.

This clone was seen just once. This sequence joins TRBV7-2 and TRBJ1-2; no definite D call. CDR3 length equals 13 residues. Between the trimmed V and J ends, which lost 4 bases and 3 bases, there was a span of 9 bases. Germline values: CDR1 SGHTA, CDR2 FQGNSA. The CDR3 bases are TGTGCCAGCAGCTCGGGCAATTACTATGGCTACACCTTC. It codes for CASSSGNYYGYTF. Based on the CDR3 plus reference TRBV7-2 and TRBJ1-2, the full variable domain is GAGVSQSPSNKVTEKGKDVELRCDPISGHTALYWYRQSLGQGLEFLIYFQGNSAPDKSGLPSDRFSAERTGGSVSTLTIQRTQQEDSAVYLCASSSGNYYGYTFGSGTRLTVV.

J is TRBJ2-7 and V is TRBV25-1; TRBD2 matches 9 bases. The CDR3 loop spans 17 amino acids. Germline trimming cut 0 bases from V and 2 bases from J; bases unmatched to any gene: 8. Germline V gene lookup returns CDR1 MGHDK and CDR2 SYGVNS. The CDR3 DNA follows: TGTGCCAGCAGTGAATATAGCGGGAGAACTGAAGCCTACGAGCAGTACTTC. It encodes CASSEYSGRTEAYEQYF.

The chain is built from TRBV7-7 and TRBJ2-5, with no clear D. Per germline, CDR1 SSHAT and CDR2 FNYEAQ (reference sequence). V was cut by 1 base and J by 0 bases, with 6 bases left in between. The CDR3 is 14 residues long. The CDR3 region is CASSLVAYQETQYF. The CDR3 nucleotides read TGTGCCAGCAGCTTAGTCGCGTACCAAGAGACCCAGTACTTC.

The chain couples TRBV5-6 to TRBJ2-1; D unclear. Trimming took off 6 bases at V and 7 bases at J, with 11 bases between the two ends. CDR3 length: 12 residues. Germline assignment: CDR1 SGHDT and CDR2 YYEEEE. The CDR3 region has the DNA TGTGCCAGCAACCTAGAGTGGAATGAGCAGTTCTTC. Protein sequence: CASNLEWNEQFF.

This chain joins TRBV5-1 and TRBJ2-7; D is perhaps TRBD2 (6 bases). V lost 2 bases to trimming and J lost 7 bases, with 10 bases between them. Looked up from germline, CDR1 is SGHRS and CDR2 is YFSETQ. This CDR3 comprises 12 residues. CDR3 in DNA: TGCGCCAGCAGCTTCGAGGGAGGAGAGCAGTACTTC. It yields the protein CASSFEGGEQYF.

The genes are TRBV7-6 and TRBJ2-7; 7 nucleotides match TRBD1. This CDR3 contains 13 residues. J gave up 3 bases and V 8 bases, and 7 bases lay outside the gene matches. The germline V gene has CDR1 SGHVS and CDR2 FNYEAQ. CDR3 DNA: TGTGCCAGCTCAGGGGGTGGATTCTACGAGCAGTACTTC. It yields the protein CASSGGGFYEQYF.

The chain links TRBV6-5 to TRBJ2-2, with no clear D. V lost 8 bases to trimming and J lost 6 bases, with 10 bases between them. This CDR3 is built from 12 residues. The germline CDR1 and CDR2 sequences are MNHEY and SVGAGI. The CDR3: CASCPPAGELFF. The CDR3 region has the DNA TGTGCCAGCTGCCCTCCGGCCGGGGAGCTGTTTTTT.

The chain is built from TRBV7-2 and TRBJ2-1, with D perhaps TRBD1 (5 bases). V was cut by 3 bases and J by 6 bases, with 12 bases left in between. The CDR3 sequence is 14 residues long. CDR1 and CDR2 (germline): SGHTA, FQGNSA. CDR3 sequence reads: CASSLNTGRNEQFF. For the CDR3, the DNA is TGTGCCAGCAGCTTGAATACAGGACGCAATGAGCAGTTCTTC.

The V gene is TRBV9, the J gene TRBJ2-2, with D tentatively TRBD2 (5 bases). The germline V gene encodes CDR1 SGDLS and CDR2 YYNGEE. This CDR3 has 16 residues. V lost 5 bases, J lost 6 bases, and 20 bases lay in between. CDR3: CASSDPGRAGAGELFF. CDR3 bases: TGTGCCAGCAGTGACCCTGGGCGGGCCGGGGCCGGGGAGCTGTTTTTT. Supplemented by reference TRBV9 and TRBJ2-2, the full variable domain reads DSGVTQTPKHLITATGQRVTLRCSPRSGDLSVYWYQQSLDQGLQFLIQYYNGEERAKGNILERFSAQQFPDLHSELNLSSLELGDSALYFCASSDPGRAGAGELFFGEGSRLTVL.

This clone was picked up one time. The rearrangement joins TRBV6-5 to TRBJ2-5; no clear D gene. Germline loops: CDR1 MNHEY, CDR2 SVGAGI. V was cut by 6 bases and J by 1 base, with 12 bases left in between. The CDR3 is 14 amino acids. CDR3 DNA sequence: TGTGCCAGCAGCCCGTCCGCGCCCCAAGAGACCCAGTACTTC. Residues: CASSPSAPQETQYF.

V and J are TRBV18 and TRBJ2-1; D uncertain. The CDR3 is 14 residues long. Germline loops: CDR1 KGHSH, CDR2 LQKENI. Trimming shortened V by 2 bases and J by 1 base, and 6 bases separated the two germline ends. The CDR3: CASSPKSSYNEQFF. The CDR3 DNA reads TGTGCCAGCTCACCAAAGAGTTCCTACAATGAGCAGTTCTTC.

The rearrangement uses TRBV6-4 and TRBJ1-5, with D unresolved. This CDR3 has 8 residues. Germline CDR1 reads MRHNA; CDR2 reads SNTAGT. V dropped 4 bases and J dropped 12 bases, with 1 base sitting between them. CDR3 residues: CASSVQHF. The CDR3 bases are TGTGCCAGCAGTGTCCAGCATTTT.

The chain links TRBV11-2 to TRBJ1-3; D is undetermined. The CDR3 length is 16 residues. V lost 1 base, J lost 0 bases, and 10 bases lay in between. In germline, CDR1 is SGHAT, CDR2 FQNNGV. The CDR3 nucleotides are TGTGCCAGCAGCTTAGGTACACTGAGCTCTGGAAACACCATATATTTT. Translating it yields CASSLGTLSSGNTIYF.

V and J are TRBV7-9 and TRBJ1-4; perhaps TRBD1 as D (6 bases). V was clipped by 1 base and J by 4 bases, with 13 bases between them. The CDR3 is made up of 16 amino acids. The germline V gene encodes CDR1 SEHNR and CDR2 FQNEAQ (reference sequence). The CDR3 DNA reads as TGTGCCAGCAGCTTAGAAGCGGGACACTTTAATGAAAAACTGTTTTTT. This sequence encodes CASSLEAGHFNEKLFF.

This clone has more than one count but fewer than ten. CDR3 sequence reads: CASTVGLAGNNEQFF. CDR3 bases: TGTGCCAGCACAGTAGGACTAGCGGGAAACAATGAGCAGTTCTTC. This rearrangement joins TRBV27 to TRBJ2-1, with 12 bases that match TRBD2. Germline assignment: CDR1 MNHEY and CDR2 SMNVEV (reference sequence). This CDR3 comprises 15 residues. J lost 5 bases, V lost 7 bases, and 6 bases had no gene match.

The rearrangement joins TRBV10-3 to TRBJ2-7, with TRBD2 matching over 8 bases. Looked up from germline, CDR1 is ENHRY and CDR2 is SYGVKD. V shed 3 bases and J 2 bases; nucleotides not matched to a gene: 12. The CDR3 runs 17 residues. This chain's CDR3 is CAISDTWASGPPYEQYF. The CDR3 DNA is TGTGCCATCAGTGATACTTGGGCTAGCGGGCCACCCTACGAGCAGTACTTC.

The genes are TRBV5-4 and TRBJ2-1, with D hard to call. The germline V gene encodes CDR1 SGHNT and CDR2 YYREEE (reference sequence). CDR3 length equals 13 residues. V dropped 1 base and J dropped 10 bases, with 12 bases sitting between them. CDR3 sequence: CASSLSRFEEQFF. In nucleotides, the CDR3 is TGTGCCAGCAGCTTGTCGCGTTTCGAAGAGCAGTTCTTC.

This chain joins TRBV5-1 and TRBJ2-1; D might be TRBD2 (6 bases). There are 15 residues in the CDR3. Trimming removed 2 bases from V and 4 bases from J, with 13 bases in between. Germline V gene sequence: CDR1 SGHRS, CDR2 YFSETQ. The DNA for the CDR3 is TGCGCCAGCAGCTTAGGAATAGCGGAATACAATGAGCAGTTCTTC. Translating it yields CASSLGIAEYNEQFF.